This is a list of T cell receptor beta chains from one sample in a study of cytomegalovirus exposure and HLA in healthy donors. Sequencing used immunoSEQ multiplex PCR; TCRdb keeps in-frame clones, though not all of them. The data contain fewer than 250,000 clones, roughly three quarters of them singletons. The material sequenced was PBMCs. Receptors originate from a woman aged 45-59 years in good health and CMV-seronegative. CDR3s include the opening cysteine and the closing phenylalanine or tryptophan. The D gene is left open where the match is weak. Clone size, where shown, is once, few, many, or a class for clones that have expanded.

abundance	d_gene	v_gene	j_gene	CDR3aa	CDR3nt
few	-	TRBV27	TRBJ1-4	CASSSRLSTNEKLFF	TGTGCCAGCAGTTCCAGGCTTTCAACTAATGAAAAACTGTTTTTT
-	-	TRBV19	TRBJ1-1	CASSIQGGVNTEAFF	TGTGCCAGTAGTATACAGGGAGGAGTGAACACTGAAGCTTTCTTT
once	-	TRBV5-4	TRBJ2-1	CASSLAAYEQFF	TGTGCCAGCAGCTTAGCGGCCTATGAGCAGTTCTTC
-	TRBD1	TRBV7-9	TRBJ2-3	CASRRGGQGATDTQYF	TGTGCCAGCAGACGAGGGGGGCAGGGGGCCACAGATACGCAGTATTTT
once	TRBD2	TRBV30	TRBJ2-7	CAWSVRGGAGEQYF	TGTGCCTGGAGTGTACGGGGGGGGGCCGGGGAGCAGTACTTC
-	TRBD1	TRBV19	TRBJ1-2	CASSRDRGAYGYTF	TGTGCCAGTAGTCGAGACAGGGGTGCCTATGGCTACACCTTC
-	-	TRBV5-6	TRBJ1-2	CASSLEIGNRAYGYTF	TGTGCCAGCAGCTTGGAGATAGGCAACAGGGCCTATGGCTACACCTTC
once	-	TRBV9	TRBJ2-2	CASSVAGTANTGELFF	TGTGCCAGCAGCGTAGCCGGGACTGCGAACACCGGGGAGCTGTTTTTT
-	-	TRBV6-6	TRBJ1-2	CASTYGGTYGYTF	TGTGCCAGCACCTACGGGGGGACCTATGGCTACACCTTC
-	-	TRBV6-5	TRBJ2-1	CASSRAGVDEQFF	TGTGCCAGCAGCCGAGCAGGGGTGGATGAGCAGTTCTTC
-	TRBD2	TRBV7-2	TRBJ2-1	CASSLRGGAFDEQFF	TGTGCCAGCAGCTTACGCGGGGGGGCCTTCGATGAGCAGTTCTTC
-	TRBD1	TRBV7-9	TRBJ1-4	CASSIRQGGKLFF	TGTGCCAGCAGCATAAGACAGGGAGGAAAACTGTTTTTT
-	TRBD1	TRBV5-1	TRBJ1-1	CASSLGQGGTEAFF	TGCGCCAGCAGCTTGGGACAGGGTGGCACTGAAGCTTTCTTT
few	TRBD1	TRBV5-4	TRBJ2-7	CASSPGQGGSYEQYF	TGTGCCAGCAGCCCGGGACAGGGAGGCTCCTACGAGCAGTACTTC
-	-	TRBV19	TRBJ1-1	CASSLDRDTEAFF	TGTGCCAGTAGTTTAGACCGGGACACTGAAGCTTTCTTT
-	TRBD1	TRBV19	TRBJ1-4	CASSSPGQAEKLFF	TGTGCCAGTAGCTCGCCTGGACAGGCTGAAAAACTGTTTTTT
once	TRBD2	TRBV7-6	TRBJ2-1	CASSPGLAGARNEQFF	TGTGCCAGCAGCCCAGGACTAGCGGGGGCGCGGAATGAGCAGTTCTTC
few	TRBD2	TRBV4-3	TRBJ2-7	CASSLSGGESAYEQYF	TGCGCCAGCAGTCTTTCGGGGGGGGAAAGCGCCTACGAGCAGTACTTC
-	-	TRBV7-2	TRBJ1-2	CASSSYGGKDYRNGGYTF	TGTGCCAGCAGCTCTTACGGGGGGAAGGACTACAGAAATGGTGGCTACACCTTC
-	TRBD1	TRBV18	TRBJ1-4	CATSGQLNEKLFF	TGTGCCACCTCGGGACAGCTAAATGAAAAACTGTTTTTT
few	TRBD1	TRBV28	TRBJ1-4	CASSPDRVANEKLFF	TGTGCCAGCAGTCCAGACAGGGTTGCTAATGAAAAACTGTTTTTT
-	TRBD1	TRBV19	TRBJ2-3	CASSTGGTLTDTQYF	TGTGCCAGTAGTACAGGGGGCACTTTAACAGATACGCAGTATTTT